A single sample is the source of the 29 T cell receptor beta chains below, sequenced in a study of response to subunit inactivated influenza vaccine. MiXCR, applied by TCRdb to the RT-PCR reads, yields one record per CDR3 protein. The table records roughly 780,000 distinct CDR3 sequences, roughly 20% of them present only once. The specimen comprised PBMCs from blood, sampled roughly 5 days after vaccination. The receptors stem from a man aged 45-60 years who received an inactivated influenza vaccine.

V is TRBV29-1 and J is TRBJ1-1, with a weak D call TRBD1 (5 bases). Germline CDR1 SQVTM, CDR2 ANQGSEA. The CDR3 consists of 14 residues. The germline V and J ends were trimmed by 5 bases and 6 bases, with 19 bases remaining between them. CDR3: CSVIMTGRYSEAFF. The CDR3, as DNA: TGCAGCGTTATAATGACGGGACGTTACTCTGAAGCTTTCTTT.

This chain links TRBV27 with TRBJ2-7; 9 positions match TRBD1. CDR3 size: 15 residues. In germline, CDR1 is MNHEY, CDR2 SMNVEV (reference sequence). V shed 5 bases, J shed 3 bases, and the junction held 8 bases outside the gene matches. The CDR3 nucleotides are TGTGCCAGCAGTGGACGGGACAGGGCACACTACGAGCAGTACTTC. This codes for CASSGRDRAHYEQYF.

DNA for the CDR3: TGCAGTGCTCTCCCAGAAAGCGGGGGATACCAAGAGACCCAGTACTTC. Encoded protein: CSALPESGGYQETQYF. This chain connects TRBV20-1 to TRBJ2-5; 8 nucleotides align to TRBD2. Unmatched junction bases numbered 11, after V lost 5 bases and J lost 0 bases. In germline, CDR1 is DFQATT, CDR2 SNEGSKA (reference sequence). This CDR3 contains 16 residues.

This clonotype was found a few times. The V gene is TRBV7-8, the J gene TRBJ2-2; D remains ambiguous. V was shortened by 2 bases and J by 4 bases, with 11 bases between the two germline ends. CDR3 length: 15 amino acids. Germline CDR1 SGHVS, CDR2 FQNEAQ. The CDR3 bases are TGTGCCAGCAGCTTATACGACACTATCACCGGGGAGCTGTTTTTT. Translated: CASSLYDTITGELFF.

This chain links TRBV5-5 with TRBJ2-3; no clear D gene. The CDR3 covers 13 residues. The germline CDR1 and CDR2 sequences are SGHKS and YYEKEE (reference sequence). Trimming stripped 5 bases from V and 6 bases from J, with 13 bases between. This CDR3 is CASSLGNADTQYF. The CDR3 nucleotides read TGTGCCAGCAGTCTGGGTAATGCGGATACGCAGTATTTT.

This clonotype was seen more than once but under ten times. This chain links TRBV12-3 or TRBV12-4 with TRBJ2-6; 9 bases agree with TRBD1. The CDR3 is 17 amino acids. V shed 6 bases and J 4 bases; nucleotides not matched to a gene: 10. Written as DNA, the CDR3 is TGTGCCAGCAGCCTCGGGACAGGGTGGGTCGGGGCCAACGTCCTGACTTTC. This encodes CASSLGTGWVGANVLTF.

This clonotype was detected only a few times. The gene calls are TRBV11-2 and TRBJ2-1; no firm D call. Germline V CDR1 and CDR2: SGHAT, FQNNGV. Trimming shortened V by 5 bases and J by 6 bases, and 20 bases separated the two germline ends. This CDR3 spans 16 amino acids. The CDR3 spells CASSRGDSTLPNEQFF. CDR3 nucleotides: TGTGCCAGCAGCAGAGGTGACTCGACGCTCCCCAATGAGCAGTTCTTC.

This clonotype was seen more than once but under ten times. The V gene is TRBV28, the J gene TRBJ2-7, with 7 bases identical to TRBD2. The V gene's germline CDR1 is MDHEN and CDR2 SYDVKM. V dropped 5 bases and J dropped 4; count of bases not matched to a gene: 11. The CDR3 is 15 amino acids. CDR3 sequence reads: CASSGGGALRYEQYF. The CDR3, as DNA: TGTGCCAGCAGTGGGGGGGGAGCCCTTCGATACGAGCAGTACTTC.

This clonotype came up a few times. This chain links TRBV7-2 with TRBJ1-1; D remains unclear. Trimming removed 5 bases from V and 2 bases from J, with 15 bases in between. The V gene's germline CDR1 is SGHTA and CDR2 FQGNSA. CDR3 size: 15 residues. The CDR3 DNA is TGTGCCAGCAGCCGAAGTAGACGGACCAACACTGAAGCTTTCTTT. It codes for CASSRSRRTNTEAFF.

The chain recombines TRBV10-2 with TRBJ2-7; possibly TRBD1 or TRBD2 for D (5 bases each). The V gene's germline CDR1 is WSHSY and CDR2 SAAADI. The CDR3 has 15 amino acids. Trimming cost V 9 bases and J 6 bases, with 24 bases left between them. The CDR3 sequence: CASLGDEGRRGEQYF. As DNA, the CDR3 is TGCGCCAGTCTCGGGGATGAGGGGCGAAGGGGCGAGCAGTACTTC.

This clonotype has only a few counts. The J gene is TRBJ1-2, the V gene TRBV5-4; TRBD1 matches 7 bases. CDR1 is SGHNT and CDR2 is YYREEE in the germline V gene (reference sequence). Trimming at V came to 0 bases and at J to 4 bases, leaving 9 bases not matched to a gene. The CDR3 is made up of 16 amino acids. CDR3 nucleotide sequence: TGTGCCAGCAGCTTGGTGTTGACAGGGACGGGCTATGGCTACACCTTC. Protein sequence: CASSLVLTGTGYGYTF. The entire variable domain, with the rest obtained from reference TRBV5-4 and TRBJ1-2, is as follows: ETGVTQSPTHLIKTRGQQVTLRCSSQSGHNTVSWYQQALGQGPQFIFQYYREEENGRGNFPPRFSGLQFPNYSSELNVNALELDDSALYLCASSLVLTGTGYGYTFGSGTRLTVV.

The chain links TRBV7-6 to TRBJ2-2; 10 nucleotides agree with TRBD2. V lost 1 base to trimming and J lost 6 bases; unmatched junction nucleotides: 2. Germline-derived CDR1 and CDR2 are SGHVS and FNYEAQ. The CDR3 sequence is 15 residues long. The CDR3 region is CASSLGTSGPGELFF. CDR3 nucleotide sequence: TGTGCCAGCAGCTTAGGGACTAGCGGCCCCGGGGAGCTGTTTTTT.

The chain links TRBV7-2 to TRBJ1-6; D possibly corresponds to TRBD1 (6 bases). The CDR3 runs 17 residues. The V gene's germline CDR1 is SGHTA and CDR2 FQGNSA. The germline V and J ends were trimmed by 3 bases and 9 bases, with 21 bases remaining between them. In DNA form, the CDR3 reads TGTGCCAGCAGCTTTCCCGCCTTGTACAGGGCTGGTTCACCCCTCCACTTT. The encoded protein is CASSFPALYRAGSPLHF.

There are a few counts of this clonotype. The DNA for the CDR3 is TGCAGTGCTCACTCCGGGACAGGGAGGATCCTAGGTGGCTACACCTTC. Residues: CSAHSGTGRILGGYTF. The genes are TRBV20-1 and TRBJ1-2; 9 nucleotides agree with TRBD1. Trimming cost V 5 bases and J 7 bases; bases outside gene matches: 17. The germline V gene encodes CDR1 DFQATT and CDR2 SNEGSKA (reference sequence). The CDR3 has 16 residues.

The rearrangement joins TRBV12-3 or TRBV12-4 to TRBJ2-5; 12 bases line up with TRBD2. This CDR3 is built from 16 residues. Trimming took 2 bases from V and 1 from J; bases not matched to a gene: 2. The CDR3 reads CASSLTSGRTQETQYF. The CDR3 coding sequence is TGTGCCAGCAGTTTAACTAGCGGGAGGACCCAAGAGACCCAGTACTTC.

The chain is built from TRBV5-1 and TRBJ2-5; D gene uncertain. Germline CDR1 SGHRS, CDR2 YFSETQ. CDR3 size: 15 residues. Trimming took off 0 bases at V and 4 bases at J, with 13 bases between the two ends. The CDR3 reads CASSLAGGRGETQYF. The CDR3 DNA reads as TGCGCCAGCAGCTTGGCCGGCGGAAGAGGAGAGACCCAGTACTTC.

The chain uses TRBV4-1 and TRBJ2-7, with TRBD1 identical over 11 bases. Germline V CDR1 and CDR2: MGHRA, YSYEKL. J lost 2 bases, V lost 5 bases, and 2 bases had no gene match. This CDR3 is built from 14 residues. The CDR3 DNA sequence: TGCGCCAGCAGCGGACAGGGGGCTGCCTACGAGCAGTACTTC. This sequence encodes CASSGQGAAYEQYF.

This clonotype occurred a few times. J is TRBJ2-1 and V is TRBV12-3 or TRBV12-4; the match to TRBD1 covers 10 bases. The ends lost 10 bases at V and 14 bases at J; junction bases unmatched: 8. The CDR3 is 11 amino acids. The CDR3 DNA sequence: TGTGCCACGACCCACGGGACAGGGGAGTTCTTC. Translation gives CATTHGTGEFF.

The CDR3 bases are TGCAGCGTTGAAGGCCAGCGTAAGAACACTGAAGCTTTCTTT. It encodes CSVEGQRKNTEAFF. V usage is TRBV29-1 and J usage is TRBJ1-1; D unresolved. Between the trimmed V and J ends, which lost 1 base and 1 base, there was a span of 10 bases. In germline, CDR1 is SQVTM, CDR2 ANQGSEA. This CDR3 has 14 residues.

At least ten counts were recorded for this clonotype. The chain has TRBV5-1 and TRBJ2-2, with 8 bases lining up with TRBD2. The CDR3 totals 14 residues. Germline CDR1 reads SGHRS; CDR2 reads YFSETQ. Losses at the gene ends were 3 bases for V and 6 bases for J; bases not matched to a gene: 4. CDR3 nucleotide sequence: TGCGCCAGCAGCTCATTAGCGGGATCCGGGGAGCTGTTTTTT. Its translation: CASSSLAGSGELFF.

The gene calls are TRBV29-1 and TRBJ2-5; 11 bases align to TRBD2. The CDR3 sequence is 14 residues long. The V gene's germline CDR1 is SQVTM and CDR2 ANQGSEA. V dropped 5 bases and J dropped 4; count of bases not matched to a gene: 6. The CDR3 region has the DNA TGCAGCGTTCCACTAGCGGGAGTACGAGAGACCCAGTACTTC. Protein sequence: CSVPLAGVRETQYF.

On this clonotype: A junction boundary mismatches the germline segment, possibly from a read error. Here the CDR3 DNA reads TGCAGCGTTGACCGGGACGGGACGCCCATCGTTGAGCCGTTCTTC. Protein sequence: CSVDRDGTPIVEPFF. The chain has TRBV29-1 and TRBJ2-1; perhaps D is TRBD1 or TRBD2 (5 bases each). This CDR3 is 15 amino acids long. Looked up from germline, CDR1 is SQVTM and CDR2 is ANQGSEA.

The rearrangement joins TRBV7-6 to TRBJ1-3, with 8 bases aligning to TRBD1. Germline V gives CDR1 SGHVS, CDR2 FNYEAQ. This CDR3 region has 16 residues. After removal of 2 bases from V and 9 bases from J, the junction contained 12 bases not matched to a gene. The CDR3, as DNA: TGTGCCAGCAGCTTAACGCCGTGGGACAGGAGGGGCACCATATATTTT. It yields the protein CASSLTPWDRRGTIYF. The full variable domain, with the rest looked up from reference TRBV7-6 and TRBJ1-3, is GAGVSQSPRYKVTKRGQDVALRCDPISGHVSLYWYRQALGQGPEFLTYFNYEAQQDKSGLPNDRFSAERPEGSISTLTIQRTEQRDSAMYRCASSLTPWDRRGTIYFGEGSWLTVV.

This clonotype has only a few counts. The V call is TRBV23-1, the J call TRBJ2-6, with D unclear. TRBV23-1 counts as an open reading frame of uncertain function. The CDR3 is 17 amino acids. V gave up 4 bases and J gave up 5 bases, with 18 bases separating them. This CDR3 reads CASSPGLELIRANVLTF. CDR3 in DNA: TGCGCCAGCAGTCCTGGGTTGGAACTGATTAGGGCCAACGTCCTGACTTTC.

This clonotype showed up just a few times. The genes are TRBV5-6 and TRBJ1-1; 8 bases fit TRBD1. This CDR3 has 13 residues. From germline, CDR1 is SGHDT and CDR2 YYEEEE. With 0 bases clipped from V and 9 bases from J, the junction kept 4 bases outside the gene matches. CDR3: CASSLEVRGQAFF. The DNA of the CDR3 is TGTGCCAGCAGCTTGGAGGTCAGGGGGCAAGCTTTCTTT.

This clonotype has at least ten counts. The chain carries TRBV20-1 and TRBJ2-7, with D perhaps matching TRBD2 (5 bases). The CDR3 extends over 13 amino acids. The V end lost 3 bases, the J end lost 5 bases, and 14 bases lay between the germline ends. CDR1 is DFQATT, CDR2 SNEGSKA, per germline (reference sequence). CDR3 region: CSASRASQDEQYF. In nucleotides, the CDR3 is TGCAGTGCTAGTAGGGCTAGCCAAGACGAGCAGTACTTC.

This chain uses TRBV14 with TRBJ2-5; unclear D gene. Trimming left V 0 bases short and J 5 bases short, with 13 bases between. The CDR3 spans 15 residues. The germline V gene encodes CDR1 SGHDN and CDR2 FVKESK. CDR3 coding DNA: TGTGCCAGCAGCCAAGATAGGGCCCGAAGGGAGACCCAGTACTTC. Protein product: CASSQDRARRETQYF.

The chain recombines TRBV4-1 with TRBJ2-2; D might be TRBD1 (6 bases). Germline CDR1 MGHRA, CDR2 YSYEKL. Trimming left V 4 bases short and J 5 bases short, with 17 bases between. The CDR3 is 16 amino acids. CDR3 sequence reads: CASSLQRFTGTGELFF. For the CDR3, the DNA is TGCGCCAGCAGCCTCCAGCGGTTTACAGGGACCGGGGAGCTGTTTTTT.

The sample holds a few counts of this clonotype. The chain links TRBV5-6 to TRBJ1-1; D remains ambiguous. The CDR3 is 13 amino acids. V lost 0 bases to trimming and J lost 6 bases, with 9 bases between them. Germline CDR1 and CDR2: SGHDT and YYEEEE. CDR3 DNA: TGTGCCAGCAGCTTGGACCTGACCTCTGAAGCTTTCTTT. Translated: CASSLDLTSEAFF.